A selection of T cell receptor beta chains follows, all from one sample in a study of blood T cells in healthy people across ages. TCRdb analysed the 5' RACE reads with MiXCR anew, one entry per CDR3 protein. Of some 900,000 distinct CDR3 sequences in the sample, around 49% were seen once. The sequencing input was blood. The receptors come from a man aged 30-40 years in good health. Both conserved end residues are trimmed from each CDR3.

v_call: TRBV3-1
cdr3_aa: ASSTGHSSGANVLT

v_call: TRBV6-1
cdr3_aa: AAQQGTNEKLF

v_call: TRBV4-3
cdr3_aa: ASSHSAHGYT

v_call: TRBV20-1
cdr3_aa: SARGSGQIYGYT

v_call: TRBV10-3
cdr3_aa: AISRTGQNYGYT

v_call: TRBV7-8
cdr3_aa: ASRRAIDSNQPQH

v_call: TRBV3-1
cdr3_aa: ASSQKGGIYYGYT

v_call: TRBV12-3/TRBV12-4
cdr3_aa: ASSLLWYGYT

v_call: TRBV7-2
cdr3_aa: ASSLRYDGRPAPLH

v_call: TRBV5-1
cdr3_aa: ASSFWTGEIYEQY

v_call: TRBV12-3/TRBV12-4
cdr3_aa: ASSVTGWTEAF

v_call: TRBV7-9
cdr3_aa: ASSLDISTGGGNTIY

v_call: TRBV20-1
cdr3_aa: SPTSPTVAYGYT

v_call: TRBV9
cdr3_aa: ASSVFNQGDCT

v_call: TRBV7-2
cdr3_aa: ASSLGGGESKGYT

v_call: TRBV6-6
cdr3_aa: ASSYSERGHEQF

v_call: TRBV7-8
cdr3_aa: ASSSASGASSYNEQF

v_call: TRBV12-3/TRBV12-4
cdr3_aa: TSSVAGGTDTQY

v_call: TRBV6-5
cdr3_aa: ASSYSRGDDEQY

v_call: TRBV24-1
cdr3_aa: ATSDRVSSDTQY

v_call: TRBV21-1
cdr3_aa: ASSKRQGGDNEQF

v_call: TRBV14
cdr3_aa: ASSSNTMTSDEQF

v_call: TRBV10-3
cdr3_aa: AARGQDLSGANVLT

v_call: TRBV5-5
cdr3_aa: ASSLGGVLTGELF

v_call: TRBV9
cdr3_aa: ASSVGGHGSTNEKLF

v_call: TRBV5-1
cdr3_aa: ASSVQSSYNEQF

v_call: TRBV5-1
cdr3_aa: ASSLIYSGAGQGDTQY

v_call: TRBV20-1
cdr3_aa: SAPPVESNQPQH

v_call: TRBV7-9
cdr3_aa: ASSYWTNQETQY

v_call: TRBV29-1
cdr3_aa: SVEVTGNEQF

v_call: TRBV27
cdr3_aa: ASSSGWTVYEQY

v_call: TRBV7-3
cdr3_aa: ASSPETDLNNEQF

v_call: TRBV12-3/TRBV12-4
cdr3_aa: ASSLRGGQETQY

v_call: TRBV29-1
cdr3_aa: SVGASGSPDTQY

v_call: TRBV2
cdr3_aa: ASKGPGEQF

v_call: TRBV11-3
cdr3_aa: ASSLAGQGTDTQY